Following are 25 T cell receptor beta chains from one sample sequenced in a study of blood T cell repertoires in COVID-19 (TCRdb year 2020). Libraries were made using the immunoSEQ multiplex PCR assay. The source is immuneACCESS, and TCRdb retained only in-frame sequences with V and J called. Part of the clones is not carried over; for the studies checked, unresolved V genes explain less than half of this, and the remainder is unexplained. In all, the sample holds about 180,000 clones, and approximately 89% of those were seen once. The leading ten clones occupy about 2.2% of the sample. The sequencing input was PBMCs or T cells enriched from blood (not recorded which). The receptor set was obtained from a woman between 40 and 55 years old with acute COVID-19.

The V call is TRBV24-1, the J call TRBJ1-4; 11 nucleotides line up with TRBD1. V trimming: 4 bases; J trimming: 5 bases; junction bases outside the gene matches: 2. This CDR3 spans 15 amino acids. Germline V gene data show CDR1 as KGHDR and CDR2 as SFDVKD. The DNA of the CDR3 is TGTGCCACCAGTGACCGGACAGGGGGCAATGAAAAACTGTTTTTT. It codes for CATSDRTGGNEKLFF.

The DNA of the CDR3 is TGTGCCAGCAGTTTAACAGGGAGAGGATATGGCTACACCTTC. Translated: CASSLTGRGYGYTF. This chain uses TRBV27 with TRBJ1-2; maybe TRBD1 (6 bases). V lost 2 bases and J lost 5, with 12 bases in between. Germline loops: CDR1 MNHEY, CDR2 SMNVEV (reference sequence). The CDR3 is 14 residues long.

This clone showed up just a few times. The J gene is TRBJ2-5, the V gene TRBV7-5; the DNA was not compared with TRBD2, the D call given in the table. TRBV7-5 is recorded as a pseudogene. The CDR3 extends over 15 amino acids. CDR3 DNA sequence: TGTGTCAGAAGCTTAGATCGGGGAAGTCAGGAGACCCAGTACTTC. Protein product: CVRSLDRGSQETQYF.

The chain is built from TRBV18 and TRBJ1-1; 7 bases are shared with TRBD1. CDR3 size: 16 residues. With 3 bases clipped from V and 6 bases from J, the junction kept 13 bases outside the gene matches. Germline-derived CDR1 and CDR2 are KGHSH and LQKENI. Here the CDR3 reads CASSPTTQGGGPEAFF. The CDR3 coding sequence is TGTGCCAGCTCACCGACTACCCAAGGGGGCGGACCTGAAGCTTTCTTT.

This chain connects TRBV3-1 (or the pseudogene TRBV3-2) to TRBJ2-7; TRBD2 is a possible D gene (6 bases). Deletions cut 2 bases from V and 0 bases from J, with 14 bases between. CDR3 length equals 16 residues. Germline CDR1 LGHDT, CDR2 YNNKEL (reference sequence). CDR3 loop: CASSQFLRGHSYEQYF. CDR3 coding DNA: TGTGCCAGCAGCCAATTTCTGCGGGGCCACTCCTACGAGCAGTACTTC.

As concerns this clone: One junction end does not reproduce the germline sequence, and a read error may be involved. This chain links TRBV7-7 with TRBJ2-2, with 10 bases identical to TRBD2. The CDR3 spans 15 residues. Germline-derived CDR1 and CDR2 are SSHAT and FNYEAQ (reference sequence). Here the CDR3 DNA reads TGTGCTAGCAGCTCTAGCGGGAGCGGCACCGGGGAGCTGTTTTTT. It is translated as CASSSSGSGTGELFF.

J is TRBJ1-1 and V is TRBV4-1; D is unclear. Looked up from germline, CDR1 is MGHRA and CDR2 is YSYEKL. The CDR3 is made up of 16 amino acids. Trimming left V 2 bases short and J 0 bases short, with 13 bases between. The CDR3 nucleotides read TGCGCCAGCAGCCAATCGGACCCGGGAATGAACACTGAAGCTTTCTTT. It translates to CASSQSDPGMNTEAFF.

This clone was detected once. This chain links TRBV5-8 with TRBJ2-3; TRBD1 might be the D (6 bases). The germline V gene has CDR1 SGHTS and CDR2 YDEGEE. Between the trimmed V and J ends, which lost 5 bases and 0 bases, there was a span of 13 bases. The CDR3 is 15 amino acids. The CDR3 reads CASRRTETSTDTQYF. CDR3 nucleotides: TGTGCCAGCAGGCGGACAGAAACTAGCACAGATACGCAGTATTTT.

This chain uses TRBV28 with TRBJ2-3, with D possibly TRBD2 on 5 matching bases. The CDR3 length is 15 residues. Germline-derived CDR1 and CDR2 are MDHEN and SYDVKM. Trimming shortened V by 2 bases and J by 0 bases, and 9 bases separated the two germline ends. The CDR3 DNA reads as TGTGCCAGCAGTTTAGGAGGCGTAAGCACAGATACGCAGTATTTT. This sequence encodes CASSLGGVSTDTQYF.

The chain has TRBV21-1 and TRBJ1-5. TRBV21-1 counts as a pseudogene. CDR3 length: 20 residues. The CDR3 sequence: CASSEGGGVINRFRNQPQHF. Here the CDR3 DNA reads TGTGCCAGCAGCGAAGGGGGGGGTGTGATAAACCGATTTAGGAATCAGCCCCAGCATTTT.

The CDR3 reads CASSSGGGGRAFF. The CDR3 coding sequence is TGTGCCAGCAGCTCCGGCGGGGGGGGGAGAGCTTTCTTT. The chain couples TRBV6-2 or TRBV6-3 to TRBJ1-1; D is possibly TRBD1 (5 bases). The CDR3 runs 13 residues. V was trimmed by 6 bases and J by 10 bases, leaving 18 bases between them. Germline CDR1 and CDR2: MNHEY and SVGEGT.

CDR3 DNA sequence: TGTGCCAGCAGCGTAGGAGGGTATTCCTACAATGAGCAGTTCTTC. This encodes CASSVGGYSYNEQFF. The V and J genes are TRBV9 and TRBJ2-1; perhaps TRBD2 as D (5 bases). Trimming cost V 0 bases and J 1 base, with 8 bases left between them. The CDR3 runs 15 residues. Germline CDR1 is SGDLS and CDR2 is YYNGEE.

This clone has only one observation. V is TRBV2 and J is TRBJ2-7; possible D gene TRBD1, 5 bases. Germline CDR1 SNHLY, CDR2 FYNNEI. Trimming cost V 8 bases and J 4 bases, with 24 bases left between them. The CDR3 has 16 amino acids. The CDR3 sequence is CASGPGRAGPGYEQYF. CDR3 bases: TGTGCCAGCGGCCCCGGAAGGGCAGGGCCTGGGTACGAGCAGTACTTC. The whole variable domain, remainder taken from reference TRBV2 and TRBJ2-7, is EPEVTQTPSHQVTQMGQEVILRCVPISNHLYFYWYRQILGQKVEFLVSFYNNEISEKSEIFDDQFSVERPDGSNFTLKIRSTKLEDSAMYFCASGPGRAGPGYEQYFGPGTRLTVT.

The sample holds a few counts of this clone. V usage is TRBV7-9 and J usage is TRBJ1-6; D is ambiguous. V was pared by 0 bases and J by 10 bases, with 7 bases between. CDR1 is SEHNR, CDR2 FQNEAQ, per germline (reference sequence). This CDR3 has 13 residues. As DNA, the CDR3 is TGTGCCAGCAGCTTAGCCGGTCGGTCACCCCTCCACTTT. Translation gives CASSLAGRSPLHF.

The CDR3 loop is CASSVDQGAQGNTIYF. CDR3 nucleotide sequence: TGTGCCAGCAGCGTAGACCAGGGGGCGCAGGGAAACACCATATATTTT. The chain joins TRBV9 to TRBJ1-3, with 8 bases fitting TRBD1. The CDR3 is 16 amino acids. The J segment lost 4 bases and the V segment lost 0 bases, leaving 6 bases of the junction unmatched. Germline lookup yields CDR1 SGDLS and CDR2 YYNGEE.

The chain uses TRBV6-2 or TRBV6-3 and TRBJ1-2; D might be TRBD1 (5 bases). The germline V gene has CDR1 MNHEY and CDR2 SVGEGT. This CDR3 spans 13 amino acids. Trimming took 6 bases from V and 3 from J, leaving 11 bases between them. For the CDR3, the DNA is TGTGCCAGCAGCCCGACAGTCGACTATGGCTACACCTTC. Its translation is CASSPTVDYGYTF.

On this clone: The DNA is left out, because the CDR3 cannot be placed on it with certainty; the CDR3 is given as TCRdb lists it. CDR3: CASSRYTEAFFGLKAFF. The V and J genes are TRBV19 and TRBJ1-1. Looked up from germline, CDR1 is LNHDA and CDR2 is SQIVND (reference sequence). Including both end residues, the CDR3 is 17 amino acids long.

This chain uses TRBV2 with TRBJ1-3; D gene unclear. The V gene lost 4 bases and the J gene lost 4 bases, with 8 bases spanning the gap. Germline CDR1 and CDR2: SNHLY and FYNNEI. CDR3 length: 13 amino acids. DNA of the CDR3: TGTGCCAGCAGTGCCGAAACAGGAAACACCATATATTTT. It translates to CASSAETGNTIYF.

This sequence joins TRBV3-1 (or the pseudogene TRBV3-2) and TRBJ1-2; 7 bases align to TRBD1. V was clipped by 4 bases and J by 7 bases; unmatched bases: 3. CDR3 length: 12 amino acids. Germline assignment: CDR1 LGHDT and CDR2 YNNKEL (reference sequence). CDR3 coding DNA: TGTGCCAGCAGCCGACAGGGTGGTGGCTACACCTTC. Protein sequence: CASSRQGGGYTF.

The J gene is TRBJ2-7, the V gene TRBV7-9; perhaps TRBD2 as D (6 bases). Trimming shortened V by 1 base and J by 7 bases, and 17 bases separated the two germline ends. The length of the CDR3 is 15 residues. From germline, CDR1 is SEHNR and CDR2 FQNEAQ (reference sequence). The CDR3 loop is CASSLGDWGYEEQYF. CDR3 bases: TGTGCCAGCAGCTTAGGGGACTGGGGTTATGAAGAGCAGTACTTC.

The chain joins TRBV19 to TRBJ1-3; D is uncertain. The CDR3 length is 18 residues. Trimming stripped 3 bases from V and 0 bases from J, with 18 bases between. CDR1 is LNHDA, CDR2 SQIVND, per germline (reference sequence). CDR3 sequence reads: CASSIGRSGLSSGNTIYF. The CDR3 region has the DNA TGTGCCAGTAGTATCGGCCGATCTGGACTTTCCTCTGGAAACACCATATATTTT.

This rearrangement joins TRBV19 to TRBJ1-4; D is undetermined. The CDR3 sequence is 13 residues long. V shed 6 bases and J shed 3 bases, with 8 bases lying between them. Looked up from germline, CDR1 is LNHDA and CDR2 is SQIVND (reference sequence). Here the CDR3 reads CASSERANEKLFF. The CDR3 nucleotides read TGTGCCAGTAGCGAACGGGCTAATGAAAAACTGTTTTTT.

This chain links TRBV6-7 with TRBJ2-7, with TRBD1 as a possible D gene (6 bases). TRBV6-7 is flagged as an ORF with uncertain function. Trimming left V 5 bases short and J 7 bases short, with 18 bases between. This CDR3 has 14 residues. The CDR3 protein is CASSRTEGAPEQYF. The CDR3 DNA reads TGTGCCAGCAGTCGGACAGAGGGAGCGCCAGAGCAGTACTTC.

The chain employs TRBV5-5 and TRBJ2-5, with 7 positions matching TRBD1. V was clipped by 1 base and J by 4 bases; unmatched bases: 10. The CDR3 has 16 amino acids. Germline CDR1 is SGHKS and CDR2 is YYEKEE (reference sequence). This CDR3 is CASSLLGGARGETQYF. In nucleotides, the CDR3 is TGTGCCAGCAGCTTGTTAGGGGGCGCCCGGGGAGAGACCCAGTACTTC.

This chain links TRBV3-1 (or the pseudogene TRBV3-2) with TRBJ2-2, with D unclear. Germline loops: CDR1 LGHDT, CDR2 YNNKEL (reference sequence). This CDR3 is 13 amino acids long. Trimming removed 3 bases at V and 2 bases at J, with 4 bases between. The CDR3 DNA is TGTGCCAGCAGCCACCTTAACACCGGGGAGCTGTTTTTT. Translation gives CASSHLNTGELFF.